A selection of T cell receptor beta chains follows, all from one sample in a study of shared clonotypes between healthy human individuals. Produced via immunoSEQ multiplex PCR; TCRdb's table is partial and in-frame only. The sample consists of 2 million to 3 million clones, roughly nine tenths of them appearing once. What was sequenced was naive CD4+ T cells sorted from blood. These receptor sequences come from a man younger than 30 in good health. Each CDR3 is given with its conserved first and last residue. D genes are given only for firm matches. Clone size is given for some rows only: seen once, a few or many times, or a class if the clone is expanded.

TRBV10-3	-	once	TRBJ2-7	TGTGCCATCAGTCCTGGGGGCGGGGGTCCCTACGAGCAGTACTTC	CAISPGGGGPYEQYF
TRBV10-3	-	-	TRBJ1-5	TGTGCCATCAGGGGAGATAGTAGCAATCAGCCCCAGCATTTT	CAIRGDSSNQPQHF
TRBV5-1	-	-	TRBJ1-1	TGCGCCAGCAGCTTTCCGGGTTACACTGAAGCTTTCTTT	CASSFPGYTEAFF
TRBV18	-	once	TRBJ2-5	TGTGCCAGCTCGCCGGGACTGGCAGAGACCCAGTACTTC	CASSPGLAETQYF
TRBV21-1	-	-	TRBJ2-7	TGTGCCAGCAGCGTTAGTCAGGGTTGCGAGCAGTACTTC	CASSVSQGCEQYF
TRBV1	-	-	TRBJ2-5	TGCACCAGCAGCCCAGTCCTAGCGGAAGAGACCCAGTACTTC	CTSSPVLAEETQYF
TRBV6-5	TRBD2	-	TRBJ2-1	TGTGCCAGCAGCCCCGGGACTAGGACCAATGAGCAGTTCTTC	CASSPGTRTNEQFF
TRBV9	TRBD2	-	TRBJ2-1	TGTGCCAGCAGCGCCCGCCCCGGGGGGGCTGGTTACAATGAGCAGTTCTTC	CASSARPGGAGYNEQFF
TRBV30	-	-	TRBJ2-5	TGTGCCTGGAGTGGCAGTATCCAAGAGACCCAGTACTTC	CAWSGSIQETQYF
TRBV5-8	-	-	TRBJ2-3	TGTGCCAGCAGCTTGGACAGGACAGATACGCAGTATTTT	CASSLDRTDTQYF
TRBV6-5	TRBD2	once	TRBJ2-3	TGTGCCAGCAGTCAACTAGCGGGTAGCACAGATACGCAGTATTTT	CASSQLAGSTDTQYF
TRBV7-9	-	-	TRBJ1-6	TGTGCCAGCAGCCTAACTACAGGGAGTTCACCCCTCCACTTT	CASSLTTGSSPLHF
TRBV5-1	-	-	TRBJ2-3	TGCGCCAGCAGCTTGGTGGAGGGCTCAGATACGCAGTATTTT	CASSLVEGSDTQYF
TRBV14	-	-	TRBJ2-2	TGTGCCAGCACCGCCCGACGGGGCAACAAAGGCACCGGGGAGCTGTTTTTT	CASTARRGNKGTGELFF
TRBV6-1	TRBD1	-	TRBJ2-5	TGTGCCAGCAGCTCAGGGGGCGCGTACCAAGAGACCCAGTACTTC	CASSSGGAYQETQYF
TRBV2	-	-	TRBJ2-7	TGTGCCAGCAGTGAACAGATGACCCACGAGCAGTACTTC	CASSEQMTHEQYF
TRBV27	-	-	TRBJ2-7	TGTGCCAGCAGTCCCGGTTCGGGTTATTCCGGCTTCCTCGAGCAGTACTTC	CASSPGSGYSGFLEQYF
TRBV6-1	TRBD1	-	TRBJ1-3	TGTGCCAGCAGTGAAATACCGGACAGGGCAGGTGGAAACACCATATATTTT	CASSEIPDRAGGNTIYF
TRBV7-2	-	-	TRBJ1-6	TGTGCCAGCAGCGGACAGAGTTCTAATTCACCCCTCCACTTT	CASSGQSSNSPLHF
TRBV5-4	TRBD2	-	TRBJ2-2	TGTGCCAGCAGCTTGGGACTAGCGGGGGGGCCGAACACCGGGGAGCTGTTTTTT	CASSLGLAGGPNTGELFF
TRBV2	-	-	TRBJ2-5	TGTGCCAGCAGTGAGGGGCTACAGCGCCAAGAGACCCAGTACTTC	CASSEGLQRQETQYF
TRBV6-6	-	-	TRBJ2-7	TGTGCCAGCAGTTACGGGCAGACCTACGAGCAGTACTTC	CASSYGQTYEQYF
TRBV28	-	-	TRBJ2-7	TGTGCCAGCAGTCCGGCCACCTACGAGCAGTACTTC	CASSPATYEQYF
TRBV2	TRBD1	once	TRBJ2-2	TGTGCCAGCCACATAGGGCAGGGGGCGACCGGGGAGCTGTTTTTT	CASHIGQGATGELFF
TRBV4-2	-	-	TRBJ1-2	TGTGCCAGCAGCCAAGAGGCAGGATTAAACTATGGCTACACCTTC	CASSQEAGLNYGYTF
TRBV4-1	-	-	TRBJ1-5	TGCGCCAGCAGCCAACTAGCCGTTGGACCAGGTCAGCCCCAGCATTTT	CASSQLAVGPGQPQHF
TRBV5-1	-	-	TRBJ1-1	TGCGCCAGCAGCCGAGAGGGGGGTGAAGCTTTCTTT	CASSREGGEAFF
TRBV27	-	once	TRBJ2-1	TGTGCCAGCAGTTTATCAGGGGGTCGGGGGGAGTTCTTC	CASSLSGGRGEFF
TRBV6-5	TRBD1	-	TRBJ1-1	TGTGCCAGCAGTCCCGGGACAGCCGAAGCTTTCTTT	CASSPGTAEAFF
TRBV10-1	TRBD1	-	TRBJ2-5	TGCGCCAGCAGTGAGTCTAGACAGGGGGTTGCGGAGACCCAGTACTTC	CASSESRQGVAETQYF
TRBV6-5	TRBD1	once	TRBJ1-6	TGTGCCAGCAGACCCGGGACAGGGATTAGGTCACCCCTCCACTTT	CASRPGTGIRSPLHF
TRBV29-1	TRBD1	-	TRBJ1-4	TGCAGCGTTGGACAGGGGGCCGCAACTAATGAAAAACTGTTTTTT	CSVGQGAATNEKLFF
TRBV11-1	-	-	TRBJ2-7	TGTGCCAGCAGCTTTGGGGGAATAGGAGTTTACGAGCAGTACTTC	CASSFGGIGVYEQYF
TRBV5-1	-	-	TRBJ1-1	TGCGCCAGCAGCTTGGCGCGGGGTTCAGGCACTGAAGCTTTCTTT	CASSLARGSGTEAFF